One T cell receptor beta chain is described in this entry. This specimen comes from a study of cytomegalovirus exposure and HLA in healthy donors. The V and J ends lost 4 bases and 2 bases, in that order; junction bases with no gene match: 3. The CDR3 is made up of 15 amino acids. CDR1 and CDR2 (germline): ENHRY, SYGVKD. TCRdb keeps only in-frame clones here, not all; method: immunoSEQ multiplex PCR. The sample yields about 160,000 clones, under 90% seen once. The gene calls are TRBV10-3 and TRBJ2-3; 10 positions match TRBD2. The receptor's source is a man between 18 and 35 years old in good health and CMV-seropositive. Sequencing input: PBMCs. CDR3 amino acids: CAISAGTSDTDTQYF. DNA for the CDR3: TGTGCCATCAGTGCCGGGACTAGCGACACAGATACGCAGTATTTT.